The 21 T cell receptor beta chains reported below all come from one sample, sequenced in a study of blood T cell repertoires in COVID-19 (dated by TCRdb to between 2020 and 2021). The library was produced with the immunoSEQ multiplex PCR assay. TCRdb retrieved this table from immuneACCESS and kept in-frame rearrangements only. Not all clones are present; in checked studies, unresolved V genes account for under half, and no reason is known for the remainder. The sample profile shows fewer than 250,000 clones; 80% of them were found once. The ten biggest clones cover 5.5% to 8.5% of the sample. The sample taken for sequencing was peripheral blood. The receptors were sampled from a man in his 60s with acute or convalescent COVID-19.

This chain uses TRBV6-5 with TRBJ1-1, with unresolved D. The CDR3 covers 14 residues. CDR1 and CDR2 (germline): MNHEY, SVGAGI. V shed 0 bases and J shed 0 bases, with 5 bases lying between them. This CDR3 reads CASSYSELNTEAFF. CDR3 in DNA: TGTGCCAGCAGTTACTCCGAGCTGAACACTGAAGCTTTCTTT.

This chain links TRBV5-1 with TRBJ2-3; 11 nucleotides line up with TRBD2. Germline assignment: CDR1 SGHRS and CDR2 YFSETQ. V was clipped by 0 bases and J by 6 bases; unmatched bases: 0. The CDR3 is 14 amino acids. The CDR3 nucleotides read TGCGCCAGCAGCTTGGGGACTAGCGGGGATACGCAGTATTTT. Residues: CASSLGTSGDTQYF. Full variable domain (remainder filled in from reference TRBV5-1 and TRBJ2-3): KAGVTQTPRYLIKTRGQQVTLSCSPISGHRSVSWYQQTPGQGLQFLFEYFSETQRNKGNFPGRFSGRQFSNSRSEMNVSTLELGDSALYLCASSLGTSGDTQYFGPGTRLTVL.

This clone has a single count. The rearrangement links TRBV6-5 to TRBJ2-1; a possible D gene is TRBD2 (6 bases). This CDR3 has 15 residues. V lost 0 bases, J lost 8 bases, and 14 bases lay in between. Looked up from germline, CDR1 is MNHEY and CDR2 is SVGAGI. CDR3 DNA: TGTGCCAGCAGTTACTCGAGAGGTAGGGAGGATGAGCAGTTCTTC. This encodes CASSYSRGREDEQFF.

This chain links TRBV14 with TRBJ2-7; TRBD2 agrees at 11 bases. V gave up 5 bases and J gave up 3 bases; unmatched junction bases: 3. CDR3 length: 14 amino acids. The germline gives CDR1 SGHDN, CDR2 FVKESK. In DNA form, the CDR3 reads TGTGCCAGCAGCTCAACTAGCGGGGGCTACGAGCAGTACTTC. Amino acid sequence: CASSSTSGGYEQYF.

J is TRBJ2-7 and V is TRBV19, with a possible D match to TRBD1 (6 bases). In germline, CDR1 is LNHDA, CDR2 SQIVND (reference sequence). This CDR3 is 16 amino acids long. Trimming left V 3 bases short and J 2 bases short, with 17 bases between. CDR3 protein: CASSIRLQGTPYEQYF. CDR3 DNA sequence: TGTGCCAGTAGTATCAGACTACAGGGCACCCCCTACGAGCAGTACTTC.

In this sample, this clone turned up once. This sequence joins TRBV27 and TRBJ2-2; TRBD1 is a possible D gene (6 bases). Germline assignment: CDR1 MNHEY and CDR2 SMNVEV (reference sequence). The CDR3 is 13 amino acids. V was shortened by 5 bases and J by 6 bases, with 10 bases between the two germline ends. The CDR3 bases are TGTGCCAGCAGTCAGGGGTTCGCCGGGGAGCTGTTTTTT. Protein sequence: CASSQGFAGELFF.

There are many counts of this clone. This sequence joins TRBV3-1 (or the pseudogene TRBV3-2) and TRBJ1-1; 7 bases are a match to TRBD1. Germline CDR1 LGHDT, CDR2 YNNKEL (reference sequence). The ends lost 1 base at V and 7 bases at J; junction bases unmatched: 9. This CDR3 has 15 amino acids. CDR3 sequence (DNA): TGTGCCAGCAGCCAAGCCTCAGACAGGGTTGTTGAAGCTTTCTTT. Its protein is CASSQASDRVVEAFF.

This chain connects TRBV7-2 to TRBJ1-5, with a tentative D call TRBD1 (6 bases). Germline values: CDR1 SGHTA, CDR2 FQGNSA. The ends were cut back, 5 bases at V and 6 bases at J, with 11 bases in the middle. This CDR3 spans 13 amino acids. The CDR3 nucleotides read TGTGCCAGCAGCCAGGGGCAAAGTCAGCCCCAGCATTTT. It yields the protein CASSQGQSQPQHF. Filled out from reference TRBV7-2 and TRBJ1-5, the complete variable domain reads GAGVSQSPSNKVTEKGKDVELRCDPISGHTALYWYRQSLGQGLEFLIYFQGNSAPDKSGLPSDRFSAERTGGSVSTLTIQRTQQEDSAVYLCASSQGQSQPQHFGDGTRLSIL.

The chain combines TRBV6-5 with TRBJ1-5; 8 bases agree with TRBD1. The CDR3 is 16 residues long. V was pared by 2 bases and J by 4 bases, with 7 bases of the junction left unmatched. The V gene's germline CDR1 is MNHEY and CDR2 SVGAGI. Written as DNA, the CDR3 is TGTGCCAGCAGTTACCCCCCCGGACAGGGAAATCAGCCCCAGCATTTT. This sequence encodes CASSYPPGQGNQPQHF.

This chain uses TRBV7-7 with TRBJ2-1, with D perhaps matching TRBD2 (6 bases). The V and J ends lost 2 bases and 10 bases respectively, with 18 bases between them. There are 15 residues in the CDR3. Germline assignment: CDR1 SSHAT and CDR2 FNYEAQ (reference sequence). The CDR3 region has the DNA TGTGCCAGCAGCTTAAATTTAAGGCGGGGAAACGAGCAGTTCTTC. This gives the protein CASSLNLRRGNEQFF.

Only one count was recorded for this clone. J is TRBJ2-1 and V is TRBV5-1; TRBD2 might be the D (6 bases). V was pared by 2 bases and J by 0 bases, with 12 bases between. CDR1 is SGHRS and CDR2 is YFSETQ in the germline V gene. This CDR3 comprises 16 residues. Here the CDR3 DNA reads TGCGCCAGCAGCTTAAACCGGGGGAGCTCCTACAATGAGCAGTTCTTC. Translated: CASSLNRGSSYNEQFF.

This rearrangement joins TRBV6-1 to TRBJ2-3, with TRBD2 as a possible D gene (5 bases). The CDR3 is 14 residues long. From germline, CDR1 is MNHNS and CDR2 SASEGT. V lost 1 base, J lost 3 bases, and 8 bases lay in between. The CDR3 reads CASSEERDTDTQYF. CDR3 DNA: TGTGCCAGCAGTGAAGAGAGGGATACAGATACGCAGTATTTT.

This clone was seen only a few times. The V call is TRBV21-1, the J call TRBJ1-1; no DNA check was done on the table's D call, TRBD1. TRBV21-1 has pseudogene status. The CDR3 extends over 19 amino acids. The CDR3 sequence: CASSNSYRGRGWVFTEAFF. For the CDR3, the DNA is TGTGCCAGCAGCAATTCTTACAGGGGGCGCGGGTGGGTGTTCACTGAAGCTTTCTTT.

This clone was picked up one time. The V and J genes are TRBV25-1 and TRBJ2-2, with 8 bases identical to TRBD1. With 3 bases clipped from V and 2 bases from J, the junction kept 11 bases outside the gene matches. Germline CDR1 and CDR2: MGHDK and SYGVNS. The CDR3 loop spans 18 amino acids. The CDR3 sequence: CASSDPPGTGRNTGELFF. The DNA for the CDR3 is TGTGCCAGCAGTGATCCACCGGGGACAGGACGAAACACCGGGGAGCTGTTTTTT.

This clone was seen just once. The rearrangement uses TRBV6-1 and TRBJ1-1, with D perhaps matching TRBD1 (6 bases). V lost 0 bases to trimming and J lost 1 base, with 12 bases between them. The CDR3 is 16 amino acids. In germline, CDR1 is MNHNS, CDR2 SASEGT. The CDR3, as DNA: TGTGCCAGCAGTGAAGCACTGGGGGCGTGGAACACTGAAGCTTTCTTT. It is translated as CASSEALGAWNTEAFF.

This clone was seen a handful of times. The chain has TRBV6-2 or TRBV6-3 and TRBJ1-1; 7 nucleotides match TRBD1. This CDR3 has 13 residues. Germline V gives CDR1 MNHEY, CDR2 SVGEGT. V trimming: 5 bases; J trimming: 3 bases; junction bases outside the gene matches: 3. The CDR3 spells CASSDDRDTEAFF. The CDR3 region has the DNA TGTGCCAGCAGTGACGACAGGGACACTGAAGCTTTCTTT.

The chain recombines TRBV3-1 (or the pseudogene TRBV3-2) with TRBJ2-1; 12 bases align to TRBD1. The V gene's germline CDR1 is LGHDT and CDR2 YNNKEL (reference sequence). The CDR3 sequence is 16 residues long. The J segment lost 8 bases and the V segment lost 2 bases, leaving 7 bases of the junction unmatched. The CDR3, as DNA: TGTGCCAGCAGCCAAAACCCGGGACAGGGGGCTGATGAGCAGTTCTTC. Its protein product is CASSQNPGQGADEQFF.

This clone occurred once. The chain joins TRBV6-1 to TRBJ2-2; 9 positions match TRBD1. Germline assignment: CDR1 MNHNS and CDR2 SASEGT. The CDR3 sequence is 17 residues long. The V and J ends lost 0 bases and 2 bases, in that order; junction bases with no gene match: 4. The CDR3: CASSEALTGGNTGELFF. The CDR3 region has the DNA TGTGCCAGCAGTGAAGCTTTAACAGGGGGCAACACCGGGGAGCTGTTTTTT.

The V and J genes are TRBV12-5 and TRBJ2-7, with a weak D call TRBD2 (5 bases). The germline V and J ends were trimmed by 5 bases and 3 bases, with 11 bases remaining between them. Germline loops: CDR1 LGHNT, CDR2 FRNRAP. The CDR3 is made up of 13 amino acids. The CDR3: CASGPSGIYEQYF. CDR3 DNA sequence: TGTGCTAGTGGTCCCTCCGGGATCTACGAGCAGTACTTC.

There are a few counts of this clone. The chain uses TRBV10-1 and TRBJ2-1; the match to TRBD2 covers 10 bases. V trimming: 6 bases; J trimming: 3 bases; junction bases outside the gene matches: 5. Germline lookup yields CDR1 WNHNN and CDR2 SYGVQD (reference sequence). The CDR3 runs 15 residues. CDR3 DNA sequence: TGCGCCAGCAGCCACACTAGCGGGGTCTACAATGAGCAGTTCTTC. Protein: CASSHTSGVYNEQFF.

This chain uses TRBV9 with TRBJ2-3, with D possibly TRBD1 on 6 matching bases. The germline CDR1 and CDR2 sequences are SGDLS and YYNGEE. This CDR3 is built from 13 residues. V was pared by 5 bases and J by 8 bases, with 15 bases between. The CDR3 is CASSTGSQGTQYF. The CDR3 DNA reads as TGTGCCAGCAGTACAGGGTCGCAGGGTACGCAGTATTTT.